These 8 T cell receptor beta chains share one sample of origin, sequenced in a study of Tregs in tolerant kidney transplant recipients. These receptors are not linked to any known antigen. Sequencing used immunoSEQ multiplex PCR; TCRdb keeps in-frame clones, though not all of them. The sample yields approximately 2,500 clones, under 55% seen once. Sequencing was carried out using Tregs from blood cultured with allogeneic cells. The receptors derive from a human donor in good health.

The V and J genes are TRBV5-4 and TRBJ2-3; D is perhaps TRBD1 or TRBD2 (7 bases each). Germline CDR1 is SGHNT and CDR2 is YYREEE (reference sequence). This CDR3 comprises 16 residues. V shed 5 bases and J shed 6 bases, with 22 bases lying between them. The DNA for the CDR3 is TGTGCCAGCAGGGAGGAGATGAACAGGGGAGGGGATACGCAGTATTTT. Protein sequence: CASREEMNRGGDTQYF.

This sequence joins TRBV19 and TRBJ1-2; the D gene is possibly TRBD1 (6 bases). This CDR3 has 11 amino acids. The V end lost 7 bases, the J end lost 6 bases, and 9 bases lay between the germline ends. CDR1 and CDR2 (germline): LNHDA, SQIVND (reference sequence). In DNA, the CDR3 is TGTGCCAGTACACAGGGACATGGCTACACCTTC. This sequence encodes CASTQGHGYTF.

The genes are TRBV6-5 and TRBJ2-7; D could derive from TRBD1 or TRBD2 (5 bases each). V gave up 0 bases and J gave up 5 bases, with 14 bases separating them. The CDR3 contains 15 residues. Looked up from germline, CDR1 is MNHEY and CDR2 is SVGAGI. The CDR3 sequence is CASSYSHEGWHEQYF. The CDR3 nucleotides read TGTGCCAGCAGTTACTCGCATGAGGGGTGGCACGAGCAGTACTTC.

In DNA form, the CDR3 reads TGTGCCAGCTCACCAACGACAGGGGCTGGGGCCAACGTCCTGACTTTC. This gives the protein CASSPTTGAGANVLTF. The rearrangement uses TRBV18 and TRBJ2-6, with 8 bases fitting TRBD1. The germline gives CDR1 KGHSH, CDR2 LQKENI. The trim removed 2 bases at V and 2 bases at J, leaving 2 bases unmatched. The CDR3 contains 16 residues.

This clone has a handful of counts. This sequence joins TRBV6-5 and TRBJ2-6, with unresolved D. The germline V and J ends were trimmed by 1 base and 0 bases, with 7 bases remaining between them. Per germline, CDR1 MNHEY and CDR2 SVGAGI. This CDR3 is built from 16 residues. The chain's CDR3 is CASSYFRPSGANVLTF. The CDR3 DNA reads TGTGCCAGCAGTTACTTCCGACCCTCTGGGGCCAACGTCCTGACTTTC.

This clone was observed a few times. The chain uses TRBV19 and TRBJ1-2; D uncertain. With 7 bases removed from V and 4 bases from J, the gap between germline ends came to 19 bases. From germline, CDR1 is LNHDA and CDR2 SQIVND (reference sequence). The CDR3 has 15 amino acids. For the CDR3, the DNA is TGTGCCAGTACCCAACCCGGCCGGGTGTCCTATGGCTACACCTTC. The encoded protein is CASTQPGRVSYGYTF.

By sample fraction, this clone is medium-sized. The V and J genes are TRBV18 and TRBJ1-2; the D gene is possibly TRBD1 (5 bases). The CDR3 covers 14 residues. Germline CDR1 and CDR2: KGHSH and LQKENI. Trimming shortened V by 4 bases and J by 3 bases, and 12 bases separated the two germline ends. CDR3 sequence (DNA): TGTGCCAGCTCACGGCAGGGACCTCACTATGGCTACACCTTC. This gives the protein CASSRQGPHYGYTF. Filled out from reference TRBV18 and TRBJ1-2, the complete variable domain reads NAGVMQNPRHLVRRRGQEARLRCSPMKGHSHVYWYRQLPEEGLKFMVYLQKENIIDESGMPKERFSAEFPKEGPSILRIQQVVRGDSAAYFCASSRQGPHYGYTFGSGTRLTVV.

This clone is classed as large. This rearrangement joins TRBV4-1 to TRBJ1-6; TRBD1 matches 7 bases. Per the germline V gene, CDR1 is MGHRA and CDR2 is YSYEKL. With V trimmed by 6 bases and J by 0 bases, 5 bases remained unmatched. The length of the CDR3 is 16 residues. CDR3 in DNA: TGCGCCAGCAGTCAACAGGGGCGCTCCTATAATTCACCCCTCCACTTT. It yields the protein CASSQQGRSYNSPLHF.